This TCR beta chain is drawn from a study of T cell repertoires in cytomegalovirus infection. Whole-study context: HLA-B-restricted CMV epitopes that are well studied were used alongside recently identified HLA-C-restricted ones. Public TCR beta signatures provided an indication of both CMV infection and a matching HLA type. Overall study findings and caveats: In two of eight donors, the top clonotype was HLA-C-restricted CMV-specific. Individuals carrying CMV plus the relevant HLA were identified by cumulative frequency of public TCR beta families.

J was trimmed by 4 bases and V by 5 bases; bases with no gene match: 2. The CDR3 covers 13 residues. Germline V gene lookup returns CDR1 SGHAT and CDR2 FQNNGV. TCRdb recomputed calls from the reads with MiXCR, one row per CDR3 protein. In the table there are about 270,000 distinct CDR3 sequences, approximately 22% of which are singletons. In regard to this clonotype: Its antigen is not identified.

The specimen comprised cultured PBMCs, sampled from culture after CMV antigen stimulation. The gene calls are TRBV11-2 and TRBJ2-1, with 7 bases matching TRBD1. The sequence was collected from a human donor in good health (CMV status not recorded). Some clones in this sample may be carry-over from other donors' samples. CDR3 sequence reads: CASSQDRYNEQFF. In nucleotides, the CDR3 is TGTGCCAGCAGCCAGGACAGGTACAATGAGCAGTTCTTC.